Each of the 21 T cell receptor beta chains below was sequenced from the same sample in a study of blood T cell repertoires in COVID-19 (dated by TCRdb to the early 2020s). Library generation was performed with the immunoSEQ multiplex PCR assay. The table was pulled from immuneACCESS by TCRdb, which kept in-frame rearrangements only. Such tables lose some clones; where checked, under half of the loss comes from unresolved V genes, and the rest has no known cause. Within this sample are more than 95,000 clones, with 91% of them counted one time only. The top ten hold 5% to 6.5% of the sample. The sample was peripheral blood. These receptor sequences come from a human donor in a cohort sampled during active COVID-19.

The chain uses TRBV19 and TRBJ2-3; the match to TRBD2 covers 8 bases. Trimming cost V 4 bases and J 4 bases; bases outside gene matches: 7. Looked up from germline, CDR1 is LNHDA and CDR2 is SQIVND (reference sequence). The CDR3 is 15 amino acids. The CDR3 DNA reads TGTGCCAGTAGTACCACCGGGACTAGGGCAGATACGCAGTATTTT. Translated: CASSTTGTRADTQYF.

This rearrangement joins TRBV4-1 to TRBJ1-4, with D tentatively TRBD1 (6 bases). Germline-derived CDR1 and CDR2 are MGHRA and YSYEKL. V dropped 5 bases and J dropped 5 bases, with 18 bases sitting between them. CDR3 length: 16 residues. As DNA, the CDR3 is TGCGCCAGCAGCTATAACCCCGGGACACTGAATGAAAAACTGTTTTTT. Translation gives CASSYNPGTLNEKLFF.

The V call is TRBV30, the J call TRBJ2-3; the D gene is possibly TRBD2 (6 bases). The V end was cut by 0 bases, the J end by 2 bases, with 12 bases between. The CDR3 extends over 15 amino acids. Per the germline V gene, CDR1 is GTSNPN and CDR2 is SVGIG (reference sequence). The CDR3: CAWSVSGRPTDTQYF. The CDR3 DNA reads TGTGCCTGGAGTGTATCGGGGAGGCCCACAGATACGCAGTATTTT. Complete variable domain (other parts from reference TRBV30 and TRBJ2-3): SQTIHQWPATLVQPVGSPLSLECTVEGTSNPNLYWYRQAAGRGLQLLFYSVGIGQISSEVPQNLSASRPQDRQFILSSKKLLLSDSGFYLCAWSVSGRPTDTQYFGPGTRLTVL.

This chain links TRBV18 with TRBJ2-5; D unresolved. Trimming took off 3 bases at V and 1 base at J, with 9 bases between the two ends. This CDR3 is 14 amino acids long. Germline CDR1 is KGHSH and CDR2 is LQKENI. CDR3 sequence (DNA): TGTGCCAGCTCACCCCGATGGCCCCAAGAGACCCAGTACTTC. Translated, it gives CASSPRWPQETQYF. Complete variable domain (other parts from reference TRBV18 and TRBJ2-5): NAGVMQNPRHLVRRRGQEARLRCSPMKGHSHVYWYRQLPEEGLKFMVYLQKENIIDESGMPKERFSAEFPKEGPSILRIQQVVRGDSAAYFCASSPRWPQETQYFGPGTRLLVL.

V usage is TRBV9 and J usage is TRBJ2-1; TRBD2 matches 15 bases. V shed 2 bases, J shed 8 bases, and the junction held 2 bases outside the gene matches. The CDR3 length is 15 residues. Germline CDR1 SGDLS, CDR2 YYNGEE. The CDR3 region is CASSVGLAGGYEQFF. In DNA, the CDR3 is TGTGCCAGCAGCGTGGGACTAGCGGGGGGATATGAGCAGTTCTTC.

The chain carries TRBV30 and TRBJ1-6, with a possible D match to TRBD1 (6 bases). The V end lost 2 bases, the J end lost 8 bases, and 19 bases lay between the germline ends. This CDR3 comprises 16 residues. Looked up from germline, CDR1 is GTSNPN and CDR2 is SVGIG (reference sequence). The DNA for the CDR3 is TGTGCCTGGAGTACATCCGGGACATTGAAAGATTCACCCCTCCACTTT. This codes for CAWSTSGTLKDSPLHF.

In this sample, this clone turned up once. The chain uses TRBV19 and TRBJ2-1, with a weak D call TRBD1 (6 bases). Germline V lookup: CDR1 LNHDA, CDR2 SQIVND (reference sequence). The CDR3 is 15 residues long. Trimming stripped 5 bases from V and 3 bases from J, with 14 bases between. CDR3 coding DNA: TGTGCCAGTAGTCCTCCCGGGACATTCTACAATGAGCAGTTCTTC. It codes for CASSPPGTFYNEQFF.

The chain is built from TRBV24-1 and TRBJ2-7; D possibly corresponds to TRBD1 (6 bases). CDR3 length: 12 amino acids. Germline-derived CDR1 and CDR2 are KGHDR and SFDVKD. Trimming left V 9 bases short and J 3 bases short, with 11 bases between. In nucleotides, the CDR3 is TGTGCCACCTGGGGACACCTCTACGAGCAGTACTTC. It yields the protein CATWGHLYEQYF.

CDR3 sequence (DNA): TGTGCCAGCAGCCCCTGGACGGGGAACTATGGCTACACCTTC. Translated, it gives CASSPWTGNYGYTF. This chain joins TRBV3-1 (or the pseudogene TRBV3-2) and TRBJ1-2, with no clear D. Trimming removed 4 bases at V and 2 bases at J, with 11 bases between. The CDR3 is 14 amino acids. Per germline, CDR1 LGHDT and CDR2 YNNKEL (reference sequence).

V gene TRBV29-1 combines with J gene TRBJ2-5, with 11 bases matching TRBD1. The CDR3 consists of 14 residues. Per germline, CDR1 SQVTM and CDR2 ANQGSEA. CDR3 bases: TGCAGTAAGCTCCGGGACAGGGGGTTTGTGACCCAGTACTTC. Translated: CSKLRDRGFVTQYF.

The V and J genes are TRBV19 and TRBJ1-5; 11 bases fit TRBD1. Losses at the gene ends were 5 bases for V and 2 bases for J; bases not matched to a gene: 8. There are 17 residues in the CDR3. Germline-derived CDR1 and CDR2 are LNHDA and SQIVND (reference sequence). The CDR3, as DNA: TGTGCCAGTAGTCGGGACAGGGGGAGGGTAGGCAATCAGCCCCAGCATTTT. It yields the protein CASSRDRGRVGNQPQHF.

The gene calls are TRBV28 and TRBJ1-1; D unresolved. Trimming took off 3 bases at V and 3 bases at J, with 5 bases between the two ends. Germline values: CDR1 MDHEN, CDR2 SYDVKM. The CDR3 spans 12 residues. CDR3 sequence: CASSFYDTEAFF. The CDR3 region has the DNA TGTGCCAGCAGTTTTTATGACACTGAAGCTTTCTTT.

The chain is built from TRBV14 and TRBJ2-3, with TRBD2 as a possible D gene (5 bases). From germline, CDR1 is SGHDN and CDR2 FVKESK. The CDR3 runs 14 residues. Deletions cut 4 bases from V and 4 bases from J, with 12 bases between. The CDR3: CASSPGILPDTQYF. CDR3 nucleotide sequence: TGTGCCAGCAGCCCCGGGATTCTTCCAGATACGCAGTATTTT.

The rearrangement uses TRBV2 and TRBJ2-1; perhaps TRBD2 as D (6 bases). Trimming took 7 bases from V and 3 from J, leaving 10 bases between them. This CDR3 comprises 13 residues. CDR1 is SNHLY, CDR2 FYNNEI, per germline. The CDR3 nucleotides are TGTGCCAGCACGGGACTGGACTACAATGAGCAGTTCTTC. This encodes CASTGLDYNEQFF.

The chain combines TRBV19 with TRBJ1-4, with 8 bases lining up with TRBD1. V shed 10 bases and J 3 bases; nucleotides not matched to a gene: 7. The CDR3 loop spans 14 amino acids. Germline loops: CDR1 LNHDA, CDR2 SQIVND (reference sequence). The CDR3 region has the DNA TGTGCCACCGGACAGGGCCTTCCTAATGAAAAACTGTTTTTT. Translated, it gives CATGQGLPNEKLFF.

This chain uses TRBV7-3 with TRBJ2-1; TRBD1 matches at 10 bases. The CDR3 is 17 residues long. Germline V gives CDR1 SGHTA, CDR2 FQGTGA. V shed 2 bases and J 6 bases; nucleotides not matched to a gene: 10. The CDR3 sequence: CASSLLPGTGVLNEQFF. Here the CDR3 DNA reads TGTGCCAGCAGCTTACTTCCCGGGACAGGGGTTCTCAATGAGCAGTTCTTC.

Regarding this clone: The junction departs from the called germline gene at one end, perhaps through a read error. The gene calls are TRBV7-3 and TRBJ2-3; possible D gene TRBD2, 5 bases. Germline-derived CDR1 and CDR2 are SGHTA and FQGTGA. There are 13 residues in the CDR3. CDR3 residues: CASSFSSTNTQYF. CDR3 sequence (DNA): TGTGCCAGCAGCTTTTCTAGCACAAATACGCAGTATTTT.

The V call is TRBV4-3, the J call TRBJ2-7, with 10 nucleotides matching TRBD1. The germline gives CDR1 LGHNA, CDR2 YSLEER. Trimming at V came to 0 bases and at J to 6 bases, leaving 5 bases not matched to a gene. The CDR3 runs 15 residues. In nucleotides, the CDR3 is TGCGCCAGCAGCCAAGATAGGGGACAGGGGCTCGAGCAGTACTTC. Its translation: CASSQDRGQGLEQYF.

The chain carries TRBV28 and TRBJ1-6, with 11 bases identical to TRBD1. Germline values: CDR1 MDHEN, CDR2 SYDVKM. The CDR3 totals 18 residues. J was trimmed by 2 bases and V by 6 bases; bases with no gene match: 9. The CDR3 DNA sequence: TGTGCCAGCAGGGGGACAGGGGGAGTTCGAACCTATAATTCACCCCTCCACTTT. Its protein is CASRGTGGVRTYNSPLHF.

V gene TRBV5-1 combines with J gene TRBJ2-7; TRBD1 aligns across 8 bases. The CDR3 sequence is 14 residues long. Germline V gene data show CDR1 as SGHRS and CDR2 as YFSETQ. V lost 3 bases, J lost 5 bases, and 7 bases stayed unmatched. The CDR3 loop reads CASSSRTGSNEQYF. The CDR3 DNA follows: TGCGCCAGCAGCTCCCGGACAGGGTCGAACGAGCAGTACTTC. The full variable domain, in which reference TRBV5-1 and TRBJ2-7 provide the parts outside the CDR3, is KAGVTQTPRYLIKTRGQQVTLSCSPISGHRSVSWYQQTPGQGLQFLFEYFSETQRNKGNFPGRFSGRQFSNSRSEMNVSTLELGDSALYLCASSSRTGSNEQYFGPGTRLTVT.

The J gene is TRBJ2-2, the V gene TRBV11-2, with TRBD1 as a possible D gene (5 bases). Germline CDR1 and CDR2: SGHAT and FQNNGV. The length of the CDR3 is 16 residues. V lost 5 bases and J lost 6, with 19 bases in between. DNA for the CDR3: TGTGCCAGCAGCCCGCGCCAGGGTCCCGGCGCCGGGGAGCTGTTTTTT. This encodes CASSPRQGPGAGELFF.